Each of the 7 T cell receptor beta chains below was sequenced from the same sample in a study of cytomegalovirus exposure and HLA in healthy donors. Use of 60 Vbeta and 13 Jbeta primers characterized the PCR. Profiling relied on immunoSEQ multiplex PCR, and the TCRdb table lists in-frame clones only, not all of them. The profile shows 100,000 to 120,000 clones, over 80% of them singletons. The sequencing sample was made of PBMCs. The receptor source for this set is a man aged 18 to 29 in good health and CMV-seronegative.

The chain links TRBV19 to TRBJ2-3; TRBD2 matches 13 bases. There are 16 residues in the CDR3. Germline CDR1 is LNHDA and CDR2 is SQIVND (reference sequence). V was pared by 6 bases and J by 2 bases, with 5 bases of the junction left unmatched. The CDR3 spells CASRYTSGRDTDTQYF. CDR3 coding DNA: TGTGCCAGTAGATATACTAGCGGGAGGGACACAGATACGCAGTATTTT.

The rearrangement uses TRBV4-3 and TRBJ1-5, with D uncertain. CDR1 is LGHNA and CDR2 is YSLEER in the germline V gene. Trimming shortened V by 0 bases and J by 2 bases, and 11 bases separated the two germline ends. The CDR3 runs to 16 residues. CDR3 in amino acids: CASSQDTGSGNQPQHF. Written as DNA, the CDR3 is TGCGCCAGCAGCCAAGACACGGGGTCGGGCAATCAGCCCCAGCATTTT.

This clone is medium-sized (0.01 to 0.1%) by share. The chain joins TRBV27 to TRBJ2-1; tentatively, D is TRBD1 (6 bases). This CDR3 contains 13 residues. From germline, CDR1 is MNHEY and CDR2 SMNVEV (reference sequence). V gave up 4 bases and J gave up 6 bases, with 10 bases separating them. Here the CDR3 DNA reads TGTGCCAGCAGTTCGACAGGCCCCAATGAGCAGTTCTTC. This translates into CASSSTGPNEQFF.

The genes are TRBV7-2 and TRBJ2-7, with D maybe TRBD2 (5 bases). The CDR3 has 13 residues. CDR1 and CDR2 (germline): SGHTA, FQGNSA. The germline V and J ends were trimmed by 6 bases and 3 bases, with 12 bases remaining between them. CDR3 nucleotide sequence: TGTGCCAGCAGTTCACTCGGGGACTACGAGCAGTACTTC. The encoded protein is CASSSLGDYEQYF.

J is TRBJ2-7 and V is TRBV4-1; 10 bases line up with TRBD1. Trimming took 3 bases from V and 5 from J; bases not matched to a gene: 4. The CDR3 runs 14 residues. Looked up from germline, CDR1 is MGHRA and CDR2 is YSYEKL. This chain's CDR3 is CASSHLGTGDEQYF. The CDR3 region has the DNA TGCGCCAGCAGCCACCTAGGGACAGGGGACGAGCAGTACTTC.

This clone was detected only a few times. The rearrangement joins TRBV28 to TRBJ2-3; D is ambiguous. The CDR3 sequence is 13 residues long. Trimming shortened V by 8 bases and J by 6 bases, and 15 bases separated the two germline ends. The germline V gene encodes CDR1 MDHEN and CDR2 SYDVKM. The CDR3 sequence: CASLLSPVDTQYF. CDR3 bases: TGTGCCAGCCTACTGTCGCCGGTGGATACGCAGTATTTT.

The CDR3 DNA sequence: TGTGCCAGCAGCGTAGGCGGGTACTACAATGAGCAGTTCTTC. As protein: CASSVGGYYNEQFF. The chain employs TRBV9 and TRBJ2-1; possible D gene TRBD2, 5 bases. V was shortened by 0 bases and J by 3 bases, with 7 bases between the two germline ends. Germline V gene data show CDR1 as SGDLS and CDR2 as YYNGEE. This CDR3 region has 14 residues.